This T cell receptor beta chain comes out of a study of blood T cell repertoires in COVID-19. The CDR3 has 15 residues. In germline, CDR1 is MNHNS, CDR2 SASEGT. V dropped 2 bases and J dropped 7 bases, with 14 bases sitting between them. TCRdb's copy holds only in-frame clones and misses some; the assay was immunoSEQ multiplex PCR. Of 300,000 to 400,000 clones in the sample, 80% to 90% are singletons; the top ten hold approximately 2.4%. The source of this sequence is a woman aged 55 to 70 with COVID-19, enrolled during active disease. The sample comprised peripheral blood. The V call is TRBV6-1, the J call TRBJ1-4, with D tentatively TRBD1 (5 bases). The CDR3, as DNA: TGTGCCAGCAGTGAATCAGGGATTAGTAGTGAAAAACTGTTTTTT. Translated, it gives CASSESGISSEKLFF.